The present T cell receptor beta chain was sequenced within a study of neurological immune-mediated disorders. Noted time point: longitudinal time-point 2. This clonotype was recorded many times. As yet, its antigen is unknown. Looked up from germline, CDR1 is LNHNV and CDR2 is YYDKDF (reference sequence). J was trimmed by 6 bases and V by 1 base; bases with no gene match: 7. This CDR3 contains 15 residues. Study findings and constraints: The greatest TCR clonal expansion appeared in HTLV-1-associated myelopathy and the smallest, falling below healthy controls, in multiple sclerosis. Expanded clones shared no CDR3 amino acid sequences across subjects, suggesting private repertoires in all groups.

The cDNA was generated by 5'RACE with 10-nucleotide random UMIs. TCRdb reanalysed the 5' RACE reads using MiXCR and keeps one entry per CDR3 protein. Among about 80,000 distinct CDR3 sequences, 5.8% were seen once, and the ten largest hold 7.9%. This chain joins TRBV15 and TRBJ1-1, with 8 bases lining up with TRBD1. The sample consisted of PBMCs. The receptor comes from a woman aged 55-75 years with multiple sclerosis. The CDR3 is CATSRGDRLGAEAFF. DNA of the CDR3: TGTGCCACCAGCAGAGGGGACAGGCTAGGGGCTGAAGCTTTCTTT.